This TCR beta chain was identified in a study of T cells in Graves' hyperthyroidism and ophthalmopathy. This clonotype was seen ten or more times. The investigators amplified TCR beta CDR3 regions from RNA transcripts. HTBI primers were the set used in a first-round RT-PCR of the TCR CDR3. In TCRdb, the multiplex PCR reads were re-called with MiXCR into one record per CDR3 protein. Seen here are approximately 260,000 distinct CDR3 sequences, about 16% observed once, and the top ten hold more than 30%. Germline values: CDR1 KGHSH, CDR2 LQKENI. CDR3 size: 14 residues. V was trimmed by 3 bases and J by 6 bases, leaving 11 bases between them.

Material: blood. V gene TRBV18 combines with J gene TRBJ1-4, with D perhaps matching TRBD1 (6 bases). This clonotype originated in a woman aged 45 to 65 with Graves' hyperthyroidism that later progressed to Graves' ophthalmopathy. This CDR3 reads CASSPRWTDEKLFF. DNA of the CDR3: TGTGCCAGCTCACCGCGCTGGACAGATGAAAAACTGTTTTTT.